This T cell receptor beta chain was recovered during a study of immune heterogeneity within non-small cell lung tumors. On the study more broadly: Among the tumors, 4 were squamous cell carcinomas, roughly ten were non-squamous carcinomas and 1 was not otherwise specified.

Germline V lookup: CDR1 MNHNS, CDR2 SASEGT. Trimming took 6 bases from V and 0 from J; bases not matched to a gene: 5. The CDR3 is made up of 15 amino acids. Broader study findings: Between one patient and another, high-frequency T-cell receptor beta clonotypes were largely distinct. Each patient's tumor sites shared recurring identical dominant CDR3 beta clonotypes, and individual sites also carried their own high-frequency clones. A significant, moderate positive correlation (R 0.3 to 0.35) linked local T-cell clonality and tumor mutational burden.

Bulk tumor genomic DNA constituted the template, at approximately 600 ng per sample. Multiple biopsies spaced far apart were taken from each primary tumor during surgery. The study cohort was described as untreated, and its members had newly diagnosed non-small cell lung cancer. They went on to have curative surgery. Amplification of the TCR beta CDR3 was achieved through multiplex PCR with 32 V and 13 J primers. TCRdb processed the multiplex PCR reads anew with MiXCR; each CDR3 protein has one entry. The sample lists 20,000 to 25,000 distinct CDR3 sequences; approximately 30% were seen once. This clonotype was seen ten or more times. The antigen remains undetermined.

The chain recombines TRBV6-1 with TRBJ1-5; 7 bases are a match to TRBD1. The sequence was obtained from a middle-aged man with non-small cell lung cancer. Sequences were obtained from lung tumor tissue. The CDR3 is CASSLGQASNQPQHF. CDR3 DNA: TGTGCCAGCAGCCTAGGACAGGCTAGCAATCAGCCCCAGCATTTT.